A single sample is the source of the 21 T cell receptor beta chains below, sequenced in a study of multiple sclerosis patients with progressive multifocal leukoencephalopathy. Time point described: about 13 months of natalizumab therapy. Profiling relied on immunoSEQ multiplex PCR, and the TCRdb table lists in-frame clones only, not all of them. The table shows about 25,000 clones, with about 91% occurring only once. Material: PBMCs, obtained from a patient treated with natalizumab. The receptors were gathered from a man younger than 40 with multiple sclerosis.

V and J are TRBV11-3 and TRBJ1-1; D is undetermined. The V end was cut by 1 base, the J end by 1 base, with 7 bases between. The CDR3 has 14 amino acids. CDR1 and CDR2 (germline): SGHNT, YENEEA. The CDR3 region is CASSLGARNTEAFF. CDR3 DNA: TGTGCCAGCAGCTTAGGGGCTAGGAACACTGAAGCTTTCTTT.

As to this clone: The conserved final phenylalanine or tryptophan is absent from the CDR3, which likely points to a read error. J is TRBJ1-2 and V is TRBV30, with D possibly matching TRBD1 (6 bases). Germline-derived CDR1 and CDR2 are GTSNPN and SVGIG (reference sequence). The V gene lost 8 bases and the J gene lost 0 bases, with 13 bases spanning the gap. This CDR3 has 13 amino acids. CDR3: CARGQKSNYGYTS. CDR3 bases: TGTGCCCGAGGACAGAAATCTAACTATGGCTACACCTCC.

This sequence joins TRBV5-6 and TRBJ2-5; D assignment may be TRBD1 or TRBD2 (6 bases each). The better agreement between TRBJ2-7 and the DNA end casts doubt on the J call. The germline V gene encodes CDR1 SGHDT and CDR2 YYEEEE. The CDR3 extends over 13 amino acids. CDR3 amino acids: CASSLVGGREQYF. The DNA for the CDR3 is TGTGCCAGCAGCTTGGTTGGGGGGCGCGAGCAGTACTTC.

This clone was seen just once. V gene TRBV19 combines with J gene TRBJ2-3, with a tentative D call TRBD1 (6 bases). Germline loops: CDR1 LNHDA, CDR2 SQIVND (reference sequence). V dropped 6 bases and J dropped 8 bases, with 21 bases sitting between them. This CDR3 is 15 amino acids long. The CDR3 protein is CASSPPWGQGPTQYF. DNA for the CDR3: TGTGCCAGTAGCCCTCCCTGGGGGCAGGGTCCTACGCAGTATTTT.

This clone was observed once. V and J are TRBV10-3 and TRBJ1-1; TRBD1 matches 9 bases. The CDR3 runs 13 residues. CDR1 is ENHRY, CDR2 SYGVKD, per germline. The trim removed 3 bases at V and 9 bases at J, leaving 5 bases unmatched. Here the CDR3 reads CAISEGQGRKAFF. The CDR3 DNA reads TGTGCCATCAGTGAAGGACAGGGGAGAAAAGCTTTCTTT.

This clone has only one observation. The rearrangement uses TRBV5-1 and TRBJ2-1; TRBD2 matches at 7 bases. The CDR3 loop spans 14 amino acids. Germline trimming cut 4 bases from V and 7 bases from J; bases unmatched to any gene: 8. Per the germline V gene, CDR1 is SGHRS and CDR2 is YFSETQ. The DNA for the CDR3 is TGCGCCAGCAGCCTCCGACGGGGGGATAATGAGCAGTTCTTC. Translation: CASSLRRGDNEQFF.

A word on this clone: An end of the junction does not agree with germline; a read error may underlie this. At the DNA level, this CDR3 is encoded by other sequences in the same sample as well. CDR3 in DNA: TGCGCCAGCAGCTTAGAGGTACAGGGCTTAGTCGGAAATGAGCAGTTCTTC. It codes for CASSLEVQGLVGNEQFF. This rearrangement joins TRBV7-7 to TRBJ2-1; tentatively, D is TRBD1 (6 bases). The germline V gene encodes CDR1 SSHAT and CDR2 FNYEAQ (reference sequence). This CDR3 is 17 amino acids long.

The CDR3 DNA is TGTGCCAGTACCCCTGGGACAGGGCAAAGCTATGGCTACACCTTC. It codes for CASTPGTGQSYGYTF. The chain has TRBV19 and TRBJ1-2; 9 bases line up with TRBD1. Germline CDR1 LNHDA, CDR2 SQIVND (reference sequence). This CDR3 contains 15 residues. V shed 7 bases, J shed 4 bases, and the junction held 10 bases outside the gene matches.

This chain links TRBV10-3 with TRBJ1-1; D is possibly TRBD1 (5 bases). Germline V gene sequence: CDR1 ENHRY, CDR2 SYGVKD. V dropped 6 bases and J dropped 1 base, with 9 bases sitting between them. The CDR3 runs 13 residues. The CDR3 DNA follows: TGTGCCATCAGGGCGACAGAGAACACTGAAGCTTTCTTT. Translating gives CAIRATENTEAFF.

This chain joins TRBV19 and TRBJ2-5; possible D gene TRBD1, 7 bases. V gave up 1 base and J gave up 5 bases, with 11 bases separating them. This CDR3 comprises 14 residues. Per germline, CDR1 LNHDA and CDR2 SQIVND (reference sequence). CDR3: CASSIGGGGETQYF. CDR3 DNA: TGTGCCAGTAGTATAGGAGGAGGGGGCGAGACCCAGTACTTC.

The genes are TRBV23-1 and TRBJ1-5; 7 nucleotides align to TRBD1. TRBV23-1 falls under the ORF class, with uncertain function. CDR3 size: 18 residues. J gave up 0 bases and V 2 bases, and 10 bases lay outside the gene matches. The CDR3 region is CASSQPTTGTVSNQPQHF. The DNA of the CDR3 is TGCGCCAGCAGTCAACCCACAACCGGGACAGTTAGCAATCAGCCCCAGCATTTT.

The chain links TRBV6-5 to TRBJ2-5; D not resolved. The CDR3 spans 15 residues. The V gene's germline CDR1 is MNHEY and CDR2 SVGAGI. Trimming pared 0 bases from V and 7 bases from J, leaving 15 bases between. The CDR3 loop is CASSYSYTSEVTQYF. CDR3 DNA sequence: TGTGCCAGCAGTTACTCTTATACCTCCGAGGTGACCCAGTACTTC.

This chain links TRBV5-5 with TRBJ2-5, with 8 positions matching TRBD1. The J call may be incorrect, as the DNA end agrees better with TRBJ2-7. This CDR3 is built from 15 residues. The germline V gene has CDR1 SGHKS and CDR2 YYEKEE (reference sequence). The CDR3, as DNA: TGTGCCAGCAGCAGCGGACAGGGTGATTGGTACGAGCAGTACTTC. It yields the protein CASSSGQGDWYEQYF.

The chain has TRBV5-1 and TRBJ2-3; a weak D match, TRBD1 (5 bases). The V end was cut by 2 bases, the J end by 2 bases, with 15 bases between. Germline V gene lookup returns CDR1 SGHRS and CDR2 YFSETQ. The CDR3 contains 16 residues. CDR3 protein: CASSFPDSLITDTQYF. The CDR3 nucleotides are TGCGCCAGCAGCTTTCCCGACAGCCTCATCACAGATACGCAGTATTTT. Supplemented by reference TRBV5-1 and TRBJ2-3, the full variable domain reads KAGVTQTPRYLIKTRGQQVTLSCSPISGHRSVSWYQQTPGQGLQFLFEYFSETQRNKGNFPGRFSGRQFSNSRSEMNVSTLELGDSALYLCASSFPDSLITDTQYFGPGTRLTVL.

The chain links TRBV30 to TRBJ2-3; TRBD2 might be the D (5 bases). V dropped 7 bases and J dropped 6 bases, with 11 bases sitting between them. The CDR3 covers 11 residues. The germline CDR1 and CDR2 sequences are GTSNPN and SVGIG (reference sequence). Written as DNA, the CDR3 is TGTGCCTCCCGCCCGGGGGATACGCAGTATTTT. Translated: CASRPGDTQYF.

This chain joins TRBV5-1 and TRBJ2-4, with D possibly being TRBD1 (7 bases). Trimming removed 1 base at V and 6 bases at J, with 11 bases between. This CDR3 contains 14 residues. Germline assignment: CDR1 SGHRS and CDR2 YFSETQ. CDR3 in amino acids: CASSLRQGGNIQYF. The CDR3 bases are TGCGCCAGCAGCTTGAGGCAGGGGGGAAACATTCAGTACTTC.

The chain combines TRBV18 with TRBJ1-2; 8 bases agree with TRBD1. This CDR3 is built from 17 residues. Germline-derived CDR1 and CDR2 are KGHSH and LQKENI. J gave up 4 bases and V 0 bases, and 10 bases lay outside the gene matches. The chain's CDR3 is CASSPPGQGAFGYGYTF. The DNA for the CDR3 is TGTGCCAGCTCACCACCGGGGCAGGGGGCTTTTGGCTATGGCTACACCTTC. Using reference TRBV18 and TRBJ1-2 for the parts outside the CDR3, the full variable domain is NAGVMQNPRHLVRRRGQEARLRCSPMKGHSHVYWYRQLPEEGLKFMVYLQKENIIDESGMPKERFSAEFPKEGPSILRIQQVVRGDSAAYFCASSPPGQGAFGYGYTFGSGTRLTVV.

The CDR3 is CASSYGTGELFF. In DNA, the CDR3 is TGTGCCAGCAGTTACGGAACCGGGGAGCTGTTTTTT. This chain connects TRBV6-6 to TRBJ2-2; D is unclear. The CDR3 length is 12 residues. In germline, CDR1 is MNHNY, CDR2 SVGAGI (reference sequence). The ends were cut back, 2 bases at V and 5 bases at J, with 3 bases in the middle.

This chain links TRBV7-9 with TRBJ1-1; TRBD1 matches 10 bases. This CDR3 has 16 residues. Germline loops: CDR1 SEHNR, CDR2 FQNEAQ (reference sequence). With 5 bases clipped from V and 1 base from J, the junction kept 7 bases outside the gene matches. CDR3 protein: CASSATGGLTNTEAFF. In DNA form, the CDR3 reads TGTGCCAGCAGCGCGACAGGGGGCTTGACGAACACTGAAGCTTTCTTT.

This clone has a single count. J is TRBJ2-3 and V is TRBV5-1; 7 bases match TRBD1. Germline CDR1 reads SGHRS; CDR2 reads YFSETQ. V shed 0 bases, J shed 4 bases, and the junction held 5 bases outside the gene matches. The CDR3 spans 15 residues. The CDR3 region is CASSLADRDPDTQYF. The CDR3 nucleotides are TGCGCCAGCAGCTTGGCCGACAGGGACCCAGATACGCAGTATTTT.

The rearrangement joins TRBV6-1 to TRBJ1-5; TRBD1 is a possible D gene (5 bases). This CDR3 contains 15 residues. Per germline, CDR1 MNHNS and CDR2 SASEGT. The V end was cut by 7 bases, the J end by 0 bases, with 13 bases between. The CDR3 coding sequence is TGTGCCAGCACGGGCAGGGCTTATAGCAATCAGCCCCAGCATTTT. Its translation is CASTGRAYSNQPQHF.